The rows below give T cell receptor beta chains drawn from one sample of a study of shared clonotypes between healthy human individuals. Libraries were prepared by immunoSEQ multiplex PCR; TCRdb keeps only in-frame clonotypes and omits some of them. This sample has roughly 810,000 clones, with about 96% found just once. The sequencing sample was made of naive CD8+ T cells sorted from blood. The receptors stem from a man aged 25-45 years in good health. The CDR3 runs from the conserved cysteine through the conserved F or W. The D gene is left open where the match is weak. Not all rows give a size; the values are once, few, many and, for expanded clones, a class.

d_gene	v_gene	abundance	j_gene	CDR3aa	CDR3nt
TRBD2	TRBV10-3	NA	TRBJ2-1	CAISETSGSYNEQFF	TGTGCCATCAGTGAGACTAGCGGGAGCTACAATGAGCAGTTCTTC
NA	TRBV5-8	NA	TRBJ2-7	CASSSQVYEQYF	TGTGCCAGCAGCTCCCAGGTTTACGAGCAGTACTTC
NA	TRBV9	NA	TRBJ2-1	CASGRRSEQFF	TGTGCCAGCGGTCGGAGGTCTGAGCAGTTCTTC
NA	TRBV27	once	TRBJ2-2	CASSLSFITGELFF	TGTGCCAGCAGTTTATCGTTCATCACCGGGGAGCTGTTTTTT
NA	TRBV7-8	NA	TRBJ2-1	CASSRGTVEQFF	TGTGCCAGCAGCCGCGGGACGGTTGAGCAGTTCTTC
NA	TRBV7-9	once	TRBJ2-7	CASSPPGGGREQYF	TGTGCCAGCAGCCCCCCAGGGGGAGGCAGGGAGCAGTACTTC
NA	TRBV4-3	NA	TRBJ2-7	CASSQDGAASSYEQYF	TGCGCCAGCAGCCAAGATGGGGCAGCGTCCTCCTACGAGCAGTACTTC
TRBD1	TRBV4-2	NA	TRBJ2-5	CASSQFGTGGAETQYF	TGTGCCAGCAGCCAGTTCGGGACAGGGGGCGCAGAGACCCAGTACTTC
TRBD1	TRBV28	NA	TRBJ1-2	CASSSTGTGGDDYGYTF	TGTGCCAGCAGTTCGACCGGGACAGGGGGCGACGACTATGGCTACACCTTC
TRBD2	TRBV5-1	NA	TRBJ2-7	CASSFPTSGSSYEQYF	TGCGCCAGCAGCTTCCCGACTAGCGGGAGCTCCTACGAGCAGTACTTC
NA	TRBV27	NA	TRBJ2-7	CASSFGPHERYEQYF	TGTGCCAGCAGTTTCGGCCCCCATGAGCGCTACGAGCAGTACTTC
TRBD1	TRBV7-9	NA	TRBJ2-4	CASSPKDRGKKVKNIQYF	TGTGCCAGCAGCCCCAAGGACAGGGGCAAGAAGGTCAAAAACATTCAGTACTTC
NA	TRBV27	NA	TRBJ1-2	CASRRTAESYGYTF	TGTGCCAGCAGAAGGACAGCTGAAAGCTATGGCTACACCTTC
NA	TRBV23-1	NA	TRBJ2-3	CASSQFTDASTDTQYF	TGCGCCAGCAGTCAATTCACGGACGCTAGCACAGATACGCAGTATTTT
TRBD2	TRBV27	NA	TRBJ2-6	CASSSLPGGTSSGANVLTF	TGTGCCAGCAGTTCACTCCCGGGGGGGACAAGCTCTGGGGCCAACGTCCTGACTTTC
NA	TRBV4-1	NA	TRBJ2-2	CASSPVNLGFDTGELFF	TGCGCCAGCAGCCCGGTCAACTTGGGATTCGACACCGGGGAGCTGTTTTTT
NA	TRBV27	NA	TRBJ2-7	CASSLWAGQDYEQYF	TGTGCCAGCAGTTTATGGGCGGGACAAGACTACGAGCAGTACTTC
NA	TRBV15	NA	TRBJ2-2	CATTDLNTGELFF	TGTGCCACCACGGACCTGAACACCGGGGAGCTGTTTTTT
NA	TRBV10-3	NA	TRBJ2-1	CAISESWVYEQFF	TGTGCCATCAGTGAGTCTTGGGTGTATGAGCAGTTCTTC
NA	TRBV28	NA	TRBJ2-2	CASSLVNGELFF	TGTGCCAGCAGTTTGGTTAACGGGGAGCTGTTTTTT
TRBD2	TRBV4-3	once	TRBJ2-3	CASSQLLAGGPEATDTQYF	TGCGCCAGCAGCCAACTACTAGCGGGAGGGCCCGAGGCCACAGATACGCAGTATTTT
NA	TRBV6-6	NA	TRBJ1-3	CASRGLMGNTIYF	TGTGCCAGCAGGGGACTTATGGGAAACACCATATATTTT
NA	TRBV5-1	NA	TRBJ1-2	CASSLAEQFYGYTF	TGCGCCAGCAGCTTGGCCGAACAGTTCTATGGCTACACCTTC
TRBD1	TRBV27	NA	TRBJ1-5	CASSQGTAGQPQHF	TGTGCCAGCAGTCAGGGGACAGCGGGTCAGCCCCAGCATTTT
TRBD2	TRBV13	NA	TRBJ2-2	CASSSGLADNTGELFF	TGTGCCAGCAGCTCGGGACTAGCGGATAACACCGGGGAGCTGTTTTTT
TRBD2	TRBV11-2	NA	TRBJ2-2	CASSLGVAFSGRTGELFF	TGTGCCAGCAGCTTAGGGGTCGCGTTTAGCGGGAGGACCGGGGAGCTGTTTTTT
TRBD2	TRBV27	NA	TRBJ2-7	CASSGLAGPSYEQYF	TGTGCCAGCAGTGGACTAGCGGGACCGTCCTACGAGCAGTACTTC
TRBD1	TRBV6-5	once	TRBJ1-4	CASRTGDEKLFF	TGTGCCAGCAGGACAGGGGATGAAAAACTGTTTTTT
NA	TRBV7-9	NA	TRBJ1-3	CASREGRGNTIYF	TGTGCCAGCAGAGAGGGACGTGGAAACACCATATATTTT
NA	TRBV5-1	NA	TRBJ2-2	CASSLWPGPGINTGELFF	TGCGCCAGCAGCTTGTGGCCTGGCCCCGGGATTAACACCGGGGAGCTGTTTTTT
NA	TRBV5-6	NA	TRBJ2-2	CASSLAILGATGELFF	TGTGCCAGCAGCTTGGCCATTCTTGGGGCTACCGGGGAGCTGTTTTTT
TRBD1	TRBV4-1	once	TRBJ1-1	CASSGTGVTEAFF	TGCGCCAGCAGCGGGACAGGGGTCACTGAAGCTTTCTTT
TRBD2	TRBV5-5	NA	TRBJ2-3	CASSLGGREPNTQYF	TGTGCCAGCAGCTTGGGCGGGAGGGAGCCGAATACGCAGTATTTT
NA	TRBV5-4	NA	TRBJ2-5	CASSPPGPGETQYF	TGTGCCAGCAGCCCCCCGGGGCCTGGGGAGACCCAGTACTTC
NA	TRBV29-1	NA	TRBJ1-5	CSVSGVDSNQPQHF	TGCAGCGTTTCGGGTGTGGATAGCAATCAGCCCCAGCATTTT
NA	TRBV6-5	NA	TRBJ2-7	CASSPLEGTEQYF	TGTGCCAGCAGTCCGCTCGAAGGCACCGAGCAGTACTTC
TRBD2	TRBV9	NA	TRBJ2-3	CASSVAAGVGTDTQYF	TGTGCCAGCAGCGTAGCAGCGGGAGTGGGGACAGATACGCAGTATTTT
TRBD2	TRBV5-1	once	TRBJ2-1	CASRLAATYNEQFF	TGCGCCAGTCGACTAGCGGCCACCTACAATGAGCAGTTCTTC
NA	TRBV9	NA	TRBJ1-1	CASSVAGGGGTEAFF	TGTGCCAGCAGCGTAGCTGGGGGCGGGGGCACTGAAGCTTTCTTT
TRBD1	TRBV19	NA	TRBJ2-7	CASSRDSYEQYF	TGTGCCAGTAGCAGGGACAGCTACGAGCAGTACTTC
NA	TRBV9	NA	TRBJ1-2	CASRDRQYGYTF	TGTGCCAGCAGGGACAGACAATATGGCTACACCTTC
NA	TRBV5-1	NA	TRBJ2-7	CASFRGGPYEQYF	TGCGCCAGCTTCAGGGGGGGCCCCTACGAGCAGTACTTC
NA	TRBV6-1	NA	TRBJ1-5	CASSDFESLTPQHF	TGTGCCAGCAGTGACTTCGAGAGCCTGACTCCCCAGCATTTT
NA	TRBV5-6	NA	TRBJ2-1	CASSRRTVSYNEQFF	TGTGCCAGCAGCAGGCGGACAGTTTCCTACAATGAGCAGTTCTTC